This TCR beta chain was captured in a study of cytomegalovirus exposure and HLA in healthy donors. On the study more broadly: Around 80 million unique TCR sequences came from HLA-typed donors in an early release.

Samples came from healthy bone marrow donors. 60 Vbeta and 13 Jbeta primers were used in PCR. Sequencing was performed with immunoSEQ multiplex PCR; in TCRdb, only in-frame clones are kept and a portion is missing. The profile shows 200,000 to 300,000 clones, about 81% of them singletons. Details on this clone: Its antigen remains unidentified.

V was clipped by 4 bases and J by 2 bases; unmatched bases: 9. Germline V gene data show CDR1 as SGDLS and CDR2 as YYNGEE. The CDR3 has 15 amino acids. Findings and limits, study-wide: Earlier analysis yielded a pattern in which most TCR beta V segments were productive about 87% or about 30% of the time.

The clonotype originates from a woman aged 55-69 years in good health and CMV-seropositive. V is TRBV9 and J is TRBJ2-7; 7 bases are a match to TRBD1. Sequencing was done on a sample of PBMCs. The CDR3 DNA reads TGTGCCAGCAGCCCTGCCGGGCAGGGGGCCTACGAGCAGTACTTC. It codes for CASSPAGQGAYEQYF.